This note documents a single T cell receptor beta chain sequence. What it binds is unknown. The data are from a study of cytomegalovirus exposure and HLA in healthy donors. Study outcomes and limitations: DRB1 showed the most TCR associations and HLA-C the fewest in a later analysis, as rates varied by HLA locus.

From germline, CDR1 is SGDLS and CDR2 YYNGEE. V was trimmed by 3 bases and J by 6 bases, leaving 15 bases between them. This CDR3 comprises 14 residues. The PCR employed 60 Vbeta primers together with 13 Jbeta primers. Clones were sequenced by immunoSEQ multiplex PCR, and TCRdb holds only the in-frame ones, with some missing. The data show 200,000 or so clones, roughly 84% seen once. The TCR originated in a boy between 2 and 15 years old in good health and CMV-seronegative. J is TRBJ1-1 and V is TRBV9; TRBD1 might be the D (5 bases). Sequenced: PBMCs. The CDR3 sequence: CASSGGDREAEAFF. The CDR3 bases are TGTGCCAGCAGCGGGGGGGACCGCGAAGCTGAAGCTTTCTTT.